This TCR beta chain was identified during a study of T cell changes during pregnancy in multiple sclerosis. The V end was cut by 5 bases, the J end by 1 base, with 14 bases between. The CDR3 consists of 15 residues. The V gene's germline CDR1 is SGHTA and CDR2 FQGNSA. This clone showed up just a few times. Method: immunoSEQ multiplex PCR; TCRdb's copy keeps in-frame clones and lacks some. The sample carries around 50,000 clones, 80% to 95% recorded once. Here the sequenced sample was peripheral blood, taken after pregnancy. This receptor was obtained from a female donor in good health, enrolled as a control in a pregnancy study. This chain joins TRBV7-2 and TRBJ1-2; weak D call: TRBD1 (6 bases). As DNA, the CDR3 is TGTGCCAGCAGCCAACAGACAGGACATAACTATGGCTACACCTTC. Translation gives CASSQQTGHNYGYTF.